The T cell receptor (beta chain) under discussion was sequenced for a study of radiotherapy plus CTLA-4 blockade in lung cancer. Study in general: Objective responses were documented in about 20% of patients, with disease control in 31%. Study findings and constraints: Early clone dynamics of blood T cells, plus interferon-beta, reportedly predicted response best. Blood saw expansion of tumor-derived TCR clones after radiotherapy plus ipilimumab.

Each patient with chemo-refractory metastatic non-small-cell lung cancer was treated with focal radiation plus CTLA-4 blockade using ipilimumab. Only in-frame clones appear in the TCRdb table, and some are missing; sequencing was by immunoSEQ multiplex PCR. The table shows some 66,000 clones, with about 83% occurring only once. Concerning this clone: The target antigen is unknown.

The CDR3 is 17 residues long. Germline lookup yields CDR1 SGHTA and CDR2 FQGTGA. Trimming removed 5 bases from V and 0 bases from J, with 14 bases in between. The sequence was obtained from a human donor with non-small cell lung cancer who had a partial response to radiotherapy plus ipilimumab. V usage is TRBV7-3 and J usage is TRBJ2-6; D remains unclear. The sequencing here drew on peripheral blood, taken from a patient treated with radiotherapy plus ipilimumab. For the CDR3, the DNA is TGTGCCAGCAGCCCTACCGGAGCCCACTCTGGGGCCAACGTCCTGACTTTC. It specifies CASSPTGAHSGANVLTF.